In this sample, the clone carrying this TCR beta chain turned up many times. Its matching antigen is unknown. With MiXCR, TCRdb called clones anew from the PCR reads. The sample carries about 8,000 clones, 20% to 25% recorded once. Patients were all untreated before their thyroid surgery. The record originates from a study of metastatic and nonmetastatic thyroid tumors. Study summary: For malignant and benign thyroid patients, tumor or nodule tissue and blood were the sources whose repertoires were compared. General study results and limits: Versus benign nodules, malignant thyroid tumors reportedly had significantly higher TCR beta diversity, in blood and tumor.

V was pared by 3 bases and J by 5 bases, with 17 bases between. From germline, CDR1 is SGHTA and CDR2 FQGNSA. CDR3 length equals 15 residues. This chain connects TRBV7-2 to TRBJ2-7, with D possibly being TRBD1 (7 bases). The TCR originated in a female donor with papillary thyroid cancer or a benign thyroid nodule (not recorded which). Some clones in this sample may be carry-over from other donors' samples. Sequenced sample: tumor tissue. DNA for the CDR3: TGTGCCAGCAGCTTTACTCCGGCCAGGGGGGACGAGCAGTACTTC. Protein: CASSFTPARGDEQYF.